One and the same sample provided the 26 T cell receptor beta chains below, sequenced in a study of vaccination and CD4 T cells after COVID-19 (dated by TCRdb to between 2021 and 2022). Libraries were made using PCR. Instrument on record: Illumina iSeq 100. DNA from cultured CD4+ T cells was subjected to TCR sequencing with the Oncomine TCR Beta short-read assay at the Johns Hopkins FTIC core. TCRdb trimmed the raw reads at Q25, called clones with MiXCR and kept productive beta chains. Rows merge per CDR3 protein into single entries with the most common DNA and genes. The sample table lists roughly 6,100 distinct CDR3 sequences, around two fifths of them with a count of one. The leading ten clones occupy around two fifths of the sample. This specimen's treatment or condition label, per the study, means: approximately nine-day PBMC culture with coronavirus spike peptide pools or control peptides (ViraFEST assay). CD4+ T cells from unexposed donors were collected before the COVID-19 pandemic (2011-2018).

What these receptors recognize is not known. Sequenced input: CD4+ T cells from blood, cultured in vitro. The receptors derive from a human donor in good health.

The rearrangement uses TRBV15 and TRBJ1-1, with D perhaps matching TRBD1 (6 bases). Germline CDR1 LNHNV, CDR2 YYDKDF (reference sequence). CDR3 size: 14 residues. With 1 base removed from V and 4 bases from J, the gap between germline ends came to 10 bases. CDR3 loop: CATSRVDRSTEAFF. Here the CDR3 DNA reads TGTGCCACCAGCAGAGTGGACAGATCCACTGAAGCTTTCTTT.

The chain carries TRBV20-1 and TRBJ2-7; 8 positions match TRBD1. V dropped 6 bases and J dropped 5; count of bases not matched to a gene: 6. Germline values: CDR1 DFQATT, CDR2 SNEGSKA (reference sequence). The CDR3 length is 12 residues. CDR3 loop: CSAWTGSHEQYF. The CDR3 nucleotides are TGCAGTGCCTGGACAGGGAGCCACGAGCAGTACTTC.

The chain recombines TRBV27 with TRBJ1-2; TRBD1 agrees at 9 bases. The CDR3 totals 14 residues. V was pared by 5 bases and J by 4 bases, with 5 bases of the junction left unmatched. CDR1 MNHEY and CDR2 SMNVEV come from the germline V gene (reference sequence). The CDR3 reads CASSRDRDLYGYTF. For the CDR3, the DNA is TGTGCCAGCAGTAGGGACAGGGACCTCTATGGCTACACCTTC.

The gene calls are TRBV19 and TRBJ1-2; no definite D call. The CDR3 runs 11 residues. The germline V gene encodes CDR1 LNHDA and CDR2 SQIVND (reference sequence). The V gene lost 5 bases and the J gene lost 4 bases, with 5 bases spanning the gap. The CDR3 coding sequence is TGTGCCAGTAGTTTCAGCTATGGCTACACCTTC. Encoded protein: CASSFSYGYTF.

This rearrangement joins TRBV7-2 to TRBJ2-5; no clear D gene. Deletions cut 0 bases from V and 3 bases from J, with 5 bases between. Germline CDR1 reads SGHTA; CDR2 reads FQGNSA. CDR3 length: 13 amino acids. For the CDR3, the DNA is TGTGCCAGCAGCTTAGCGGCTAAAGAGACCCAGTACTTC. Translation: CASSLAAKETQYF.

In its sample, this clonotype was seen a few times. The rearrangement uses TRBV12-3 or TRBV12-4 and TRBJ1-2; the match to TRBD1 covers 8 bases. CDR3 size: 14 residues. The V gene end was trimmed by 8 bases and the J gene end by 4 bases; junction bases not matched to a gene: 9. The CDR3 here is CASGREQGVYGYTF. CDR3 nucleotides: TGTGCCAGCGGAAGGGAACAGGGGGTCTATGGCTACACCTTC.

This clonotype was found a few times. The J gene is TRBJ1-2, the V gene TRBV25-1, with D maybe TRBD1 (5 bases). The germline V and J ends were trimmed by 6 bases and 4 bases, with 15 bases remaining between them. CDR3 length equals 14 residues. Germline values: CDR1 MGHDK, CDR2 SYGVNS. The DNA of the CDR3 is TGTGCCAGCAGGGAGGGGATATCCCCCTATGGCTACACCTTC. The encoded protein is CASREGISPYGYTF.

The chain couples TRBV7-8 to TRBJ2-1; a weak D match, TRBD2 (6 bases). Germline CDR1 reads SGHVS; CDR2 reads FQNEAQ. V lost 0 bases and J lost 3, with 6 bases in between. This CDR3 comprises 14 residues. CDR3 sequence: CASSLAGGYNEQFF. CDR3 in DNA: TGTGCCAGCAGCTTAGCCGGGGGCTACAATGAGCAGTTCTTC.

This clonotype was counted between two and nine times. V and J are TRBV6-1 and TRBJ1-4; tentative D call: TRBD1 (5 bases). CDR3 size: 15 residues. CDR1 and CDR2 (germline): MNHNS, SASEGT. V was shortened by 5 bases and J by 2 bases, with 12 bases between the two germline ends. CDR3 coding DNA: TGTGCCAGCAGTCAAAACGGGGGGACTAATGAAAAACTGTTTTTT. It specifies CASSQNGGTNEKLFF.

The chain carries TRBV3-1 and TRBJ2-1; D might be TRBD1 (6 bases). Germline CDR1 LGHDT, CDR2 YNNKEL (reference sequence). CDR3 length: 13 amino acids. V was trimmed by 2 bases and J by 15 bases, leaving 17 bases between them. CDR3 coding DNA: TGTGCCAGCAGCCAATATAGGGGGTCATCTTCGTTCTTC. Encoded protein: CASSQYRGSSSFF.

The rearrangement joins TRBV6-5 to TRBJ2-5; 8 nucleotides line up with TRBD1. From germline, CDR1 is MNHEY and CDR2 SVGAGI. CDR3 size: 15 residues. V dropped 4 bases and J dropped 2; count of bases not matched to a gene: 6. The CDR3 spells CASSFGTGQQETQYF. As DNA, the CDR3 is TGTGCCAGCAGTTTCGGGACAGGACAACAAGAGACCCAGTACTTC.

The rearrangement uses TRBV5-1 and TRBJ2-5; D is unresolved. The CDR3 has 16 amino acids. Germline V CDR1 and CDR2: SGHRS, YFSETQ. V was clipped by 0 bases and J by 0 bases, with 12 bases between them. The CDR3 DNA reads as TGCGCCAGCAGCTTGGTTTTAGGCGAGTACCAAGAGACCCAGTACTTC. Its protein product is CASSLVLGEYQETQYF.

The CDR3 nucleotides are TGTGCCAGCAGCTTATTCCATGGCACACAGGCCTCGGAAGATGGCTACACCTTC. Its translation: CASSLFHGTQASEDGYTF. The chain employs TRBV7-6 and TRBJ1-2, with D possibly matching TRBD1 (5 bases). Looked up from germline, CDR1 is SGHVS and CDR2 is FNYEAQ. Trimming shortened V by 2 bases and J by 6 bases, and 25 bases separated the two germline ends. This CDR3 is built from 18 residues.

Written as DNA, the CDR3 is TGTGCCATCAGTGACCCTACTTCTGACAGGGTGGATGGCTACACCTTC. It encodes CAISDPTSDRVDGYTF. This chain joins TRBV10-3 and TRBJ1-2; the match to TRBD1 covers 7 bases. The CDR3 loop spans 16 amino acids. Per germline, CDR1 ENHRY and CDR2 SYGVKD. V was clipped by 3 bases and J by 6 bases; unmatched bases: 13.

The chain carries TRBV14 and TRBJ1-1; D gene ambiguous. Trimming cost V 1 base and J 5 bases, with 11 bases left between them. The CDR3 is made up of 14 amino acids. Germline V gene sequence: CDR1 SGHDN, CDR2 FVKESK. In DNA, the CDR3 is TGTGCCAGCAGCCAAGCCCTCGGAGGTACTGAAGCTTTCTTT. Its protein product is CASSQALGGTEAFF.

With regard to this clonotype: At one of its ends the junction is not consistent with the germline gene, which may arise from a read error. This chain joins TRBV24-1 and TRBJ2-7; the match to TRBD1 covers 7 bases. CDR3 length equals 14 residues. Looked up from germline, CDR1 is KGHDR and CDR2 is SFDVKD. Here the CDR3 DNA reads TGTACCACCAGTGATTTGGGGGACAGCGCAGGGCAGTACTTC. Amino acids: CTTSDLGDSAGQYF.

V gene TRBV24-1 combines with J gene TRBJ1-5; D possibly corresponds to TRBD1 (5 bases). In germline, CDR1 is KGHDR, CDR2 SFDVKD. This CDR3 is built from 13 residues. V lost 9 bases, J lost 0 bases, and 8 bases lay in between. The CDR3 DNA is TGTGCCACCCAGGGCAATAGCAATCAGCCCCAGCATTTT. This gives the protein CATQGNSNQPQHF.

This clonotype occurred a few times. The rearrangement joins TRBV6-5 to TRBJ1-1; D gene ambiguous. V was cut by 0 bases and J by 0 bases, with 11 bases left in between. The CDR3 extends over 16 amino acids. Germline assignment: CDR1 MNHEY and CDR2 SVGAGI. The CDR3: CASSYSLGRMNTEAFF. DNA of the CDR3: TGTGCCAGCAGTTACTCGTTAGGGAGGATGAACACTGAAGCTTTCTTT.

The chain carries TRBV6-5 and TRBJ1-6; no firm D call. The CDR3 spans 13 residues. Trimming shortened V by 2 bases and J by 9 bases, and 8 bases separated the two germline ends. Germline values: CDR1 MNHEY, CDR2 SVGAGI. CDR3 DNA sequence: TGTGCCAGCAGTTACGCTGAGGCTTCACCCCTCCACTTT. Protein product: CASSYAEASPLHF.

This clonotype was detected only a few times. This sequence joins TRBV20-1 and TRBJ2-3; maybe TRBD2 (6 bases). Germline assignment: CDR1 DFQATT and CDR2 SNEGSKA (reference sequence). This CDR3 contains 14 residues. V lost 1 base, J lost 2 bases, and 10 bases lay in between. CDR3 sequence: CSARGDSSTDTQYF. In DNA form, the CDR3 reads TGCAGTGCTAGAGGGGACTCTTCCACAGATACGCAGTATTTT.

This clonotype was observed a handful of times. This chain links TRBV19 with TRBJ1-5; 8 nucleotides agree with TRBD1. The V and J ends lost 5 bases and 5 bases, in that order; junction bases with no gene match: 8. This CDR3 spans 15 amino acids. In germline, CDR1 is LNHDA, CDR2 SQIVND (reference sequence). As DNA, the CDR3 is TGTGCCAGTAGTGCCACAGGGGGGGCACATCAGCCCCAGCATTTT. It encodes CASSATGGAHQPQHF.

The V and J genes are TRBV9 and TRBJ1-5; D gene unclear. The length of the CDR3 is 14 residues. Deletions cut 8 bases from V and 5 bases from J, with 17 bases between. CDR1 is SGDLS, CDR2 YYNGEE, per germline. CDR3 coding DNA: TGTGCCAGACTGACCTCAGTCTCCCATCAGCCCCAGCATTTT. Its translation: CARLTSVSHQPQHF. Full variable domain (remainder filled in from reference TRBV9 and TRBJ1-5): DSGVTQTPKHLITATGQRVTLRCSPRSGDLSVYWYQQSLDQGLQFLIQYYNGEERAKGNILERFSAQQFPDLHSELNLSSLELGDSALYFCARLTSVSHQPQHFGDGTRLSIL.

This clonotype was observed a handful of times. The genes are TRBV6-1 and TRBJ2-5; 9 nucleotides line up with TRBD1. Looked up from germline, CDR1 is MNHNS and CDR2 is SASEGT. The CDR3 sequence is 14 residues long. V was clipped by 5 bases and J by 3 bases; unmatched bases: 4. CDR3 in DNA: TGTGCCAGCAGTCGGACAGGGGTTGAAGAGACCCAGTACTTC. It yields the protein CASSRTGVEETQYF.

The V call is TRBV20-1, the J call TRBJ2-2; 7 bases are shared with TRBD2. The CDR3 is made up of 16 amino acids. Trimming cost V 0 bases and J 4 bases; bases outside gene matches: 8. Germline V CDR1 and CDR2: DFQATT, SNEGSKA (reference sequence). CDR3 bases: TGCAGTGCTAGAGATCGGATTCTAGCGGCCACCGGGGAGCTGTTTTTT. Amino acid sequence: CSARDRILAATGELFF.

CDR3 loop: CASSEWRDRSNNSPLHF. The CDR3 DNA reads as TGTGCCAGCAGTGAATGGAGGGACAGATCAAATAATTCACCCCTCCACTTT. The chain joins TRBV6-1 to TRBJ1-6, with TRBD1 matching over 7 bases. The CDR3 consists of 17 residues. Germline lookup yields CDR1 MNHNS and CDR2 SASEGT. Germline trimming cut 2 bases from V and 5 bases from J; bases unmatched to any gene: 9.

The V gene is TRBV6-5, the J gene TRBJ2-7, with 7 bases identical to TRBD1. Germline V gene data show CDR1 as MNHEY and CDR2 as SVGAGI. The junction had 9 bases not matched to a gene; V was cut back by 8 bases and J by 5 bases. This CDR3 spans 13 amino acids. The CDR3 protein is CASRFTGENEQYF. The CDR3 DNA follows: TGTGCCAGCCGTTTCACAGGGGAAAACGAGCAGTACTTC.